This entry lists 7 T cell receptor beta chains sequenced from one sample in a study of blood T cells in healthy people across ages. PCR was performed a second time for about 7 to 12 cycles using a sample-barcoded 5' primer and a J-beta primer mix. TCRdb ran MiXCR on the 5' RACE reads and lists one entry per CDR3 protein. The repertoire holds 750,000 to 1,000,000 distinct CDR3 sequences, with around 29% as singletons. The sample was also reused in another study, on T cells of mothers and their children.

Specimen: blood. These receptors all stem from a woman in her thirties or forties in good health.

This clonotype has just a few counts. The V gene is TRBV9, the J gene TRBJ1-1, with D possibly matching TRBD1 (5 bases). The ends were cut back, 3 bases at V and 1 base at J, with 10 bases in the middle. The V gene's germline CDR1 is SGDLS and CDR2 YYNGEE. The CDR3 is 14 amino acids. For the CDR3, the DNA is TGTGCCAGCAGCGGCCGGACAAAGAACACTGAAGCTTTCTTT. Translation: CASSGRTKNTEAFF.

CDR3 loop: CASSQGRDEKLFF. CDR3 DNA sequence: TGCGCCAGCAGCCAAGGACGAGATGAAAAACTGTTTTTT. The chain employs TRBV5-1 and TRBJ1-4; D remains unclear. From germline, CDR1 is SGHRS and CDR2 YFSETQ. Trimming stripped 4 bases from V and 6 bases from J, with 10 bases between. The CDR3 has 13 residues.

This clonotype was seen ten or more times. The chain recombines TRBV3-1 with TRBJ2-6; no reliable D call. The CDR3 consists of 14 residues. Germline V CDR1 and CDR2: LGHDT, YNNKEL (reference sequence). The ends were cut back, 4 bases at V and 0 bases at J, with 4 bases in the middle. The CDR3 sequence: CASSPFSGANVLTF. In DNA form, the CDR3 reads TGTGCCAGCAGCCCCTTCTCTGGGGCCAACGTCCTGACTTTC.

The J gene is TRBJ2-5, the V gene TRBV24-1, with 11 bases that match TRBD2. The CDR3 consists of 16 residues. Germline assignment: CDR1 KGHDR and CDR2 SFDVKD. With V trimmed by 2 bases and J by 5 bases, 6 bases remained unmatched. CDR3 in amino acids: CATSDYTSGGLETQYF. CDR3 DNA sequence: TGTGCCACCAGTGATTATACTAGCGGGGGTTTGGAGACCCAGTACTTC.

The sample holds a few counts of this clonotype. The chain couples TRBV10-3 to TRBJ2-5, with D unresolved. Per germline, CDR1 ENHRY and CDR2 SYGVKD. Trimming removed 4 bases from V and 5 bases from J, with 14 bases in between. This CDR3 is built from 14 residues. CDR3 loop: CAISGGRVWETQYF. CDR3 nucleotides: TGTGCCATCAGTGGAGGAAGGGTATGGGAGACCCAGTACTTC.

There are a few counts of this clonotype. The CDR3 spells CSTRSLTTGVRRGGYTF. CDR3 coding DNA: TGCAGTACTCGATCTTTAACGACAGGGGTGAGACGGGGCGGCTACACCTTC. The chain joins TRBV20-1 to TRBJ1-2; 8 nucleotides match TRBD1. The CDR3 has 17 residues. Per the germline V gene, CDR1 is DFQATT and CDR2 is SNEGSKA (reference sequence). With 8 bases clipped from V and 8 bases from J, the junction kept 25 bases outside the gene matches.

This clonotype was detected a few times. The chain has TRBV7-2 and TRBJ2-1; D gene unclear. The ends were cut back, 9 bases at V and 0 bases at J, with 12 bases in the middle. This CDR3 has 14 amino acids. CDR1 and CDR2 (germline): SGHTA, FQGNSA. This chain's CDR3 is CASLAFSSYNEQFF. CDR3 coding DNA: TGTGCCAGTCTCGCCTTTAGCTCCTACAATGAGCAGTTCTTC.